Below, 19 T cell receptor beta chains from the same sample are listed, as sequenced in a study of blood T cell repertoires in COVID-19. The table came from immunoSEQ multiplex PCR; TCRdb's copy has only in-frame clones and leaves some out. The repertoire holds about 150,000 clones, with more than 80% as singletons. Sequenced input: peripheral blood. Source of these receptors: a man between 65 and 85 years old with acute or convalescent COVID-19.

This rearrangement joins TRBV7-9 to TRBJ2-7, with 10 bases identical to TRBD1. Germline CDR1 and CDR2: SEHNR and FQNEAQ (reference sequence). CDR3 size: 15 residues. Germline trimming cut 5 bases from V and 5 bases from J; bases unmatched to any gene: 9. CDR3 sequence (DNA): TGTGCCAGCAGCCACGGACAGGGGGGATCCCACGAGCAGTACTTC. Protein product: CASSHGQGGSHEQYF.

This chain joins TRBV6-1 and TRBJ2-3; 14 nucleotides align to TRBD2. The CDR3 consists of 17 residues. The V gene end was trimmed by 1 base and the J gene end by 5 bases; junction bases not matched to a gene: 5. The germline V gene has CDR1 MNHNS and CDR2 SASEGT. For the CDR3, the DNA is TGTGCCAGCAGTGAAGGGGGGACTAGCGGGAGAAGAGATACGCAGTATTTT. Its protein is CASSEGGTSGRRDTQYF.

The V and J genes are TRBV7-3 and TRBJ1-1; tentative D call: TRBD1 (6 bases). Germline assignment: CDR1 SGHTA and CDR2 FQGTGA. The CDR3 has 13 residues. Trimming shortened V by 5 bases and J by 8 bases, and 15 bases separated the two germline ends. CDR3 coding DNA: TGTGCCAGCAGCCGTAGAGGCGGGGGCGAAGCTTTCTTT. This sequence encodes CASSRRGGGEAFF. Variable domain in full (rest from reference TRBV7-3 and TRBJ1-1): GAGVSQTPSNKVTEKGKYVELRCDPISGHTALYWYRQSLGQGPEFLIYFQGTGAADDSGLPNDRFFAVRPEGSVSTLKIQRTERGDSAVYLCASSRRGGGEAFFGQGTRLTVV.

CDR3 loop: CASSYRDSTRTYGYTF. The CDR3 coding sequence is TGTGCCAGCAGCTACAGGGACAGCACCAGAACTTATGGCTACACCTTC. This rearrangement joins TRBV3-1 (or the pseudogene TRBV3-2) to TRBJ1-2, with 7 bases aligning to TRBD1. The germline gives CDR1 LGHDT, CDR2 YNNKEL (reference sequence). The ends lost 5 bases at V and 5 bases at J; junction bases unmatched: 14. This CDR3 region has 16 residues.

CDR3 protein: CASSTDRGRGGYTF. In DNA form, the CDR3 reads TGTGCCAGCAGTACGGACAGGGGGCGCGGTGGCTACACCTTC. This sequence joins TRBV6-5 and TRBJ1-2; TRBD1 agrees at 11 bases. V gave up 5 bases and J gave up 7 bases; unmatched junction bases: 6. The CDR3 is 14 residues long. Germline V CDR1 and CDR2: MNHEY, SVGAGI.

This clone came up once. The chain has TRBV18 and TRBJ2-7; 7 nucleotides agree with TRBD2. CDR1 is KGHSH and CDR2 is LQKENI in the germline V gene. The CDR3 length is 15 residues. Trimming at V came to 0 bases and at J to 2 bases, leaving 4 bases not matched to a gene. CDR3 DNA sequence: TGTGCCAGCTCACCACCTGGCCGGGGGGCCTACGAGCAGTACTTC. This codes for CASSPPGRGAYEQYF.

This clone was detected once. This chain joins TRBV7-6 and TRBJ1-6, with a possible D match to TRBD1 (6 bases). Germline CDR1 is SGHVS and CDR2 is FNYEAQ. This CDR3 contains 15 residues. V was trimmed by 1 base and J by 9 bases, leaving 13 bases between them. The CDR3 region has the DNA TGTGCCAGCAGCTTAGGCTCGGTAGGGGGTTCACCCCTCCACTTT. Its protein is CASSLGSVGGSPLHF.

V and J are TRBV2 and TRBJ2-3; D may be TRBD1 (6 bases). This CDR3 spans 14 amino acids. Trimming pared 5 bases from V and 14 bases from J, leaving 23 bases between. CDR1 is SNHLY and CDR2 is FYNNEI in the germline V gene. The CDR3 DNA follows: TGTGCCAGCAGTTTACCCGGGACACATGGAGAGGGGTATTTT. Amino acid sequence: CASSLPGTHGEGYF. The variable domain in full, completed from reference TRBV2 and TRBJ2-3, reads EPEVTQTPSHQVTQMGQEVILRCVPISNHLYFYWYRQILGQKVEFLVSFYNNEISEKSEIFDDQFSVERPDGSNFTLKIRSTKLEDSAMYFCASSLPGTHGEGYFGPGTRLTVL.

This chain joins TRBV7-9 and TRBJ2-2; TRBD1 is a possible D gene (5 bases). The V end lost 5 bases, the J end lost 2 bases, and 15 bases lay between the germline ends. The CDR3 runs 16 residues. Germline lookup yields CDR1 SEHNR and CDR2 FQNEAQ (reference sequence). CDR3 sequence: CASSEGAQINTGELFF. For the CDR3, the DNA is TGTGCCAGCAGCGAAGGGGCCCAGATTAACACCGGGGAGCTGTTTTTT.

The J gene is TRBJ2-7, the V gene TRBV2; TRBD1 might be the D (6 bases). In germline, CDR1 is SNHLY, CDR2 FYNNEI. The CDR3 runs to 13 residues. Trimming shortened V by 7 bases and J by 3 bases, and 13 bases separated the two germline ends. DNA of the CDR3: TGTGCCAGCATGACAGGAGGCGACTACGAGCAGTACTTC. It is translated as CASMTGGDYEQYF.

The V call is TRBV19, the J call TRBJ2-7; 10 nucleotides match TRBD2. Trimming took 5 bases from V and 2 from J; bases not matched to a gene: 3. There are 14 residues in the CDR3. Germline CDR1 is LNHDA and CDR2 is SQIVND (reference sequence). DNA for the CDR3: TGTGCCAGTAGTCCAGCGGGGGGGACCTACGAGCAGTACTTC. Translated: CASSPAGGTYEQYF.

The V call is TRBV5-3, the J call TRBJ2-2; TRBD2 matches 12 bases. TRBV5-3 belongs to the ORF category, with a function that is uncertain. The CDR3 is made up of 14 amino acids. Trimming cost V 7 bases and J 5 bases; bases outside gene matches: 3. CDR3 region: CARASGRGTGELFF. CDR3 bases: TGTGCCAGAGCTAGCGGGAGGGGGACCGGGGAGCTGTTTTTT.

This sequence joins TRBV10-3 and TRBJ2-6, with D tentatively TRBD2 (5 bases). V was pared by 0 bases and J by 9 bases, with 12 bases between. Germline V CDR1 and CDR2: ENHRY, SYGVKD. This CDR3 has 15 amino acids. CDR3 region: CAISESGDRLNVLTF. The DNA of the CDR3 is TGTGCCATCAGTGAGTCGGGAGACCGCCTCAACGTCCTGACTTTC.

The chain links TRBV24-1 to TRBJ1-5; TRBD1 agrees at 7 bases. The CDR3 length is 16 residues. Germline CDR1 is KGHDR and CDR2 is SFDVKD. V lost 4 bases and J lost 3; bases outside the gene matches: 8. CDR3 sequence reads: CATSEPGQAFNQPQHF. The CDR3 coding sequence is TGTGCCACCAGTGAACCTGGACAGGCCTTCAATCAGCCCCAGCATTTT.

This clone was seen more than once but under ten times. V is TRBV3-1 (or the pseudogene TRBV3-2) and J is TRBJ1-2, with 9 nucleotides matching TRBD1. Germline V gene sequence: CDR1 LGHDT, CDR2 YNNKEL (reference sequence). J gave up 8 bases and V 1 base, and 2 bases lay outside the gene matches. The CDR3 is 13 amino acids. For the CDR3, the DNA is TGTGCCAGCAGCCAAGGGGACAGGGACGGCTACACCTTC. Encoded protein: CASSQGDRDGYTF.

This clone was detected only a few times. This rearrangement joins TRBV5-1 to TRBJ1-2; no firm D call. Germline CDR1 and CDR2: SGHRS and YFSETQ. The CDR3 consists of 16 residues. Trimming pared 0 bases from V and 0 bases from J, leaving 12 bases between. The CDR3 bases are TGCGCCAGCAGCTTGGGTTTTGAGGAGGCTAACTATGGCTACACCTTC. It is translated as CASSLGFEEANYGYTF.

The sample holds many counts of this clone. V usage is TRBV28 and J usage is TRBJ2-1; 7 bases line up with TRBD2. The CDR3 has 15 amino acids. Germline CDR1 MDHEN, CDR2 SYDVKM. After removal of 3 bases from V and 2 bases from J, the junction contained 4 bases not matched to a gene. The DNA for the CDR3 is TGTGCCAGCAGTTTCCTTGGACTAGCCTACAATGAGCAGTTCTTC. This codes for CASSFLGLAYNEQFF.

The CDR3 region is CASSTFQGTYEQYF. CDR3 nucleotides: TGTGCCAGTAGTACCTTCCAGGGTACTTACGAGCAGTACTTC. The V call is TRBV19, the J call TRBJ2-7; TRBD1 might be the D (5 bases). Trimming took 4 bases from V and 4 from J, leaving 14 bases between them. CDR1 is LNHDA, CDR2 SQIVND, per germline (reference sequence). The CDR3 totals 14 residues.

The chain recombines TRBV3-1 (or the pseudogene TRBV3-2) with TRBJ1-6, with unresolved D. Germline CDR1 and CDR2: LGHDT and YNNKEL (reference sequence). Trimming left V 8 bases short and J 0 bases short, with 8 bases between. There are 14 residues in the CDR3. The CDR3, as DNA: TGTGCCAGCCGCGAGAGCTCCTATAATTCACCCCTCCACTTT. This encodes CASRESSYNSPLHF.